This T cell receptor beta chain was recorded in a study of blood T cell repertoires in COVID-19. Study-wide context: Acute and convalescent COVID-19 samples came from the United States, Italy and Spain.

Per the original data handling: How many nucleated cells were present was estimated from reference gene primer amplification. Data came from immunoSEQ multiplex PCR; TCRdb stores just in-frame clones and leaves some out. That table is the source of V, J and clone size, and D and trimming were worked out from the DNA. The sample contains roughly 290,000 clones, roughly 89% of which appear only once. Germline CDR1 and CDR2: SGHRS and YFSETQ. V gave up 1 base and J gave up 2 bases, with 13 bases separating them. The CDR3 is made up of 15 amino acids. The origin of this receptor is a woman in her 40s who had recovered from COVID-19. The sequenced sample consisted of PBMCs or T cells enriched from blood (not recorded which). V usage is TRBV5-1 and J usage is TRBJ2-7; D perhaps matches TRBD1 (5 bases). CDR3 sequence reads: CASSLRQGGAYEQYF. The DNA for the CDR3 is TGCGCCAGCAGCTTGAGGCAGGGTGGGGCCTACGAGCAGTACTTC.